A single sample is the source of the 26 T cell receptor beta chains below, sequenced in a study of cytomegalovirus exposure and HLA in healthy donors. It was with 60 Vbeta and 13 Jbeta primers that the PCR ran. Using immunoSEQ multiplex PCR, the repertoire was profiled, and TCRdb retains in-frame clones only, with some absent. The table includes 95,000 to 100,000 clones, over 75% detected once. Specimen: PBMCs. The origin of the receptors is a man aged 35 to 55 in good health and CMV-seronegative.

The V and J genes are TRBV19 and TRBJ1-6; D unresolved. V lost 4 bases and J lost 7, with 14 bases in between. The length of the CDR3 is 15 residues. Germline V gene data show CDR1 as LNHDA and CDR2 as SQIVND (reference sequence). The CDR3 loop reads CASSKEPRGNSPLHF. The CDR3 region has the DNA TGTGCCAGTAGTAAAGAGCCGCGGGGAAATTCACCCCTCCACTTT.

The chain has TRBV5-1 and TRBJ1-1; 8 bases match TRBD1. V was pared by 1 base and J by 4 bases, with 9 bases of the junction left unmatched. The CDR3 sequence is 16 residues long. Looked up from germline, CDR1 is SGHRS and CDR2 is YFSETQ. This chain's CDR3 is CASSLSQGQGSTEAFF. The CDR3 DNA follows: TGCGCCAGCAGCTTGTCCCAAGGACAGGGCTCCACTGAAGCTTTCTTT.

A few counts support this clone. The chain couples TRBV30 to TRBJ1-6, with D unclear. CDR3 length: 14 amino acids. The V end lost 0 bases, the J end lost 7 bases, and 10 bases lay between the germline ends. Per germline, CDR1 GTSNPN and CDR2 SVGIG (reference sequence). The CDR3 region has the DNA TGTGCCTGGAGTGTCTCGCACATGAATTCACCCCTCCACTTT. Its translation is CAWSVSHMNSPLHF.

V gene TRBV2 combines with J gene TRBJ2-7; 7 bases are a match to TRBD2. The CDR3 loop spans 15 amino acids. The ends lost 2 bases at V and 1 base at J; junction bases unmatched: 5. The germline V gene encodes CDR1 SNHLY and CDR2 FYNNEI. The CDR3 DNA reads TGTGCCAGCAGTGAATACGGGGGGACGTCCTACGAGCAGTACTTC. Amino acid sequence: CASSEYGGTSYEQYF.

The chain combines TRBV9 with TRBJ2-1; 9 positions match TRBD2. Germline V gene sequence: CDR1 SGDLS, CDR2 YYNGEE. The CDR3 has 15 amino acids. Trimming took 4 bases from V and 4 from J; bases not matched to a gene: 6. CDR3: CASSPGAGGYNEQFF. For the CDR3, the DNA is TGTGCCAGCAGCCCCGGGGCGGGAGGGTACAATGAGCAGTTCTTC.

The chain links TRBV11-2 to TRBJ1-1; 8 bases map to TRBD1. Per the germline V gene, CDR1 is SGHAT and CDR2 is FQNNGV. Germline trimming cut 5 bases from V and 3 bases from J; bases unmatched to any gene: 11. The CDR3 totals 16 residues. In DNA form, the CDR3 reads TGTGCCAGCAGCCCTCTTTTAGGACAGGGAGACACTGAAGCTTTCTTT. This gives the protein CASSPLLGQGDTEAFF. The full variable domain, rest sourced from reference TRBV11-2 and TRBJ1-1, is EAGVAQSPRYKIIEKRQSVAFWCNPISGHATLYWYQQILGQGPKLLIQFQNNGVVDDSQLPKDRFSAERLKGVDSTLKIQPAKLEDSAVYLCASSPLLGQGDTEAFFGQGTRLTVV.

This chain connects TRBV5-1 to TRBJ2-7; perhaps TRBD2 as D (6 bases). CDR3 length equals 16 residues. CDR1 SGHRS and CDR2 YFSETQ come from the germline V gene. The V end lost 0 bases, the J end lost 0 bases, and 13 bases lay between the germline ends. The CDR3 bases are TGCGCCAGCAGCTTGGTCCCGGGACTGAGCTCCTACGAGCAGTACTTC. It yields the protein CASSLVPGLSSYEQYF.

V and J are TRBV27 and TRBJ1-2, with 9 bases matching TRBD1. V lost 5 bases and J lost 0; bases outside the gene matches: 7. Germline V gene sequence: CDR1 MNHEY, CDR2 SMNVEV (reference sequence). The CDR3 has 16 amino acids. The CDR3 sequence: CASSPAGTGPNYGYTF. CDR3 coding DNA: TGTGCCAGCAGTCCCGCCGGGACAGGGCCTAACTATGGCTACACCTTC.

This clone was found once. The V and J genes are TRBV7-3 and TRBJ2-1; 7 bases align to TRBD1. Germline V gene sequence: CDR1 SGHTA, CDR2 FQGTGA. V dropped 5 bases and J dropped 2; count of bases not matched to a gene: 6. The CDR3 consists of 15 residues. The CDR3 region has the DNA TGTGCCAGCAGCCCTCGACAGGGCCCCTACAATGAGCAGTTCTTC. It specifies CASSPRQGPYNEQFF. The entire variable domain, with the rest obtained from reference TRBV7-3 and TRBJ2-1, is as follows: GAGVSQTPSNKVTEKGKYVELRCDPISGHTALYWYRQSLGQGPEFLIYFQGTGAADDSGLPNDRFFAVRPEGSVSTLKIQRTERGDSAVYLCASSPRQGPYNEQFFGPGTRLTVL.

V usage is TRBV5-4 and J usage is TRBJ2-5, with D perhaps TRBD2 (6 bases). Germline V gene data show CDR1 as SGHNT and CDR2 as YYREEE (reference sequence). This CDR3 comprises 16 residues. V was clipped by 4 bases and J by 1 base, with 17 bases between them. As DNA, the CDR3 is TGTGCCAGCAGCCCTAACCCTTACGGGGGCCAAGAGACCCAGTACTTC. Translating it yields CASSPNPYGGQETQYF.

The V gene is TRBV30, the J gene TRBJ2-7; D is perhaps TRBD1 (5 bases). CDR1 and CDR2 from the germline V gene are GTSNPN and SVGIG (reference sequence). The CDR3 is 13 residues long. V lost 5 bases and J lost 4, with 15 bases in between. CDR3 sequence reads: CAWGRRNRYEQYF. CDR3 in DNA: TGTGCCTGGGGCCGCCGTAACAGGTACGAGCAGTACTTC.

In this sample, this clone turned up a few times. V and J are TRBV19 and TRBJ2-7; 8 bases match TRBD2. With V trimmed by 1 base and J by 3 bases, 2 bases remained unmatched. Germline loops: CDR1 LNHDA, CDR2 SQIVND (reference sequence). The CDR3 consists of 14 residues. The chain's CDR3 is CASSIVAGGYEQYF. The CDR3 DNA reads TGTGCCAGTAGTATAGTTGCGGGGGGCTACGAGCAGTACTTC. Supplemented by reference TRBV19 and TRBJ2-7, the full variable domain reads DGGITQSPKYLFRKEGQNVTLSCEQNLNHDAMYWYRQDPGQGLRLIYYSQIVNDFQKGDIAEGYSVSREKKESFPLTVTSAQKNPTAFYLCASSIVAGGYEQYFGPGTRLTVT.

V gene TRBV5-1 combines with J gene TRBJ2-3; no reliable D call. V gave up 6 bases and J gave up 1 base, with 9 bases separating them. CDR1 SGHRS and CDR2 YFSETQ come from the germline V gene. CDR3 length: 13 amino acids. Here the CDR3 DNA reads TGCGCCAGCAAGAATCAGGGCACAGATACGCAGTATTTT. It codes for CASKNQGTDTQYF.

The chain has TRBV5-4 and TRBJ2-3; no firm D call. The CDR3 consists of 12 residues. The V end lost 2 bases, the J end lost 4 bases, and 5 bases lay between the germline ends. Germline values: CDR1 SGHNT, CDR2 YYREEE (reference sequence). DNA for the CDR3: TGTGCCAGCAGCTTTCGTTCAGATACGCAGTATTTT. This gives the protein CASSFRSDTQYF. The full variable domain, rest sourced from reference TRBV5-4 and TRBJ2-3, is ETGVTQSPTHLIKTRGQQVTLRCSSQSGHNTVSWYQQALGQGPQFIFQYYREEENGRGNFPPRFSGLQFPNYSSELNVNALELDDSALYLCASSFRSDTQYFGPGTRLTVL.

This clone was picked up one time. This chain's CDR3 is CASSPGTGGIQPQHF. The CDR3 DNA reads TGTGCCAGCAGTCCTGGGACAGGGGGCATTCAGCCCCAGCATTTT. The chain couples TRBV2 to TRBJ1-5, with 12 positions matching TRBD1. The CDR3 extends over 15 amino acids. Per germline, CDR1 SNHLY and CDR2 FYNNEI. V lost 5 bases to trimming and J lost 6 bases; unmatched junction nucleotides: 5. Full variable domain (missing parts from reference TRBV2 and TRBJ1-5): EPEVTQTPSHQVTQMGQEVILRCVPISNHLYFYWYRQILGQKVEFLVSFYNNEISEKSEIFDDQFSVERPDGSNFTLKIRSTKLEDSAMYFCASSPGTGGIQPQHFGDGTRLSIL.

The chain combines TRBV28 with TRBJ2-3, with 10 bases identical to TRBD1. The CDR3 covers 14 residues. Germline V gene lookup returns CDR1 MDHEN and CDR2 SYDVKM. V was pared by 6 bases and J by 5 bases, with 5 bases of the junction left unmatched. CDR3 in amino acids: CASRAGTGEDTQYF. In DNA form, the CDR3 reads TGTGCCAGCAGAGCCGGGACAGGGGAAGATACGCAGTATTTT. Full variable domain (missing parts from reference TRBV28 and TRBJ2-3): DVKVTQSSRYLVKRTGEKVFLECVQDMDHENMFWYRQDPGLGLRLIYFSYDVKMKEKGDIPEGYSVSREKKERFSLILESASTNQTSMYLCASRAGTGEDTQYFGPGTRLTVL.

This clone has a single count. This rearrangement joins TRBV29-1 to TRBJ2-5, with 7 bases lining up with TRBD1. The J call is in doubt because the DNA end fits TRBJ2-7 better. Germline CDR1 SQVTM, CDR2 ANQGSEA. The CDR3 extends over 13 amino acids. CDR3 region: CSVSGQRTYEQYF. CDR3 DNA: TGCAGCGTTTCGGGACAGAGGACCTACGAGCAGTACTTC.

The J gene is TRBJ2-1, the V gene TRBV18; 8 bases are shared with TRBD1. V shed 3 bases and J 4 bases; nucleotides not matched to a gene: 5. Looked up from germline, CDR1 is KGHSH and CDR2 is LQKENI. The CDR3 is 15 residues long. CDR3 residues: CASSPARTGYNEQFF. The CDR3, as DNA: TGTGCCAGCTCACCTGCAAGGACAGGGTACAATGAGCAGTTCTTC.

This chain uses TRBV5-6 with TRBJ1-5; the D is unclear. V was clipped by 1 base and J by 5 bases, with 13 bases between them. This CDR3 has 15 amino acids. CDR1 is SGHDT, CDR2 YYEEEE, per germline. The CDR3 DNA sequence: TGTGCCAGCAGCTTGTTAGCAGTGGGAGATCAGCCCCAGCATTTT. Translated: CASSLLAVGDQPQHF. Supplemented by reference TRBV5-6 and TRBJ1-5, the full variable domain reads DAGVTQSPTHLIKTRGQQVTLRCSPKSGHDTVSWYQQALGQGPQFIFQYYEEEERQRGNFPDRFSGHQFPNYSSELNVNALLLGDSALYLCASSLLAVGDQPQHFGDGTRLSIL.

V is TRBV18 and J is TRBJ2-5; 10 bases align to TRBD1. The CDR3 loop spans 17 amino acids. V shed 0 bases, J shed 1 base, and the junction held 5 bases outside the gene matches. Per the germline V gene, CDR1 is KGHSH and CDR2 is LQKENI. The DNA for the CDR3 is TGTGCCAGCTCACCACCGGGACAGGGGCTGCCCCAAGAGACCCAGTACTTC. Protein: CASSPPGQGLPQETQYF.

The chain has TRBV10-2 and TRBJ1-1; the D is unclear. The germline CDR1 and CDR2 sequences are WSHSY and SAAADI. The CDR3 totals 12 residues. V was clipped by 5 bases and J by 6 bases, with 10 bases between them. DNA for the CDR3: TGCGCCAGCAGTCCTGGGAGCTCTGAAGCTTTCTTT. It specifies CASSPGSSEAFF.

This clone was seen more than once but under ten times. V usage is TRBV2 and J usage is TRBJ1-6; a possible D gene is TRBD1 (6 bases). Per the germline V gene, CDR1 is SNHLY and CDR2 is FYNNEI. The CDR3 is made up of 14 amino acids. V lost 5 bases and J lost 5, with 10 bases in between. CDR3 coding DNA: TGTGCCAGCAGTACAGGGTTAAATAATTCACCCCTCCACTTT. Translated, it gives CASSTGLNNSPLHF.

The sample holds a few counts of this clone. The chain is built from TRBV7-3 and TRBJ1-2, with D possibly being TRBD1 (6 bases). This CDR3 contains 16 residues. Deletions cut 3 bases from V and 7 bases from J, with 21 bases between. The germline CDR1 and CDR2 sequences are SGHTA and FQGTGA. CDR3 amino acids: CASSFPGAEGISGYTF. The CDR3 DNA follows: TGTGCCAGCAGCTTCCCAGGGGCCGAGGGCATCTCTGGCTACACCTTC.

The chain couples TRBV11-2 to TRBJ2-7; 7 bases match TRBD1. In germline, CDR1 is SGHAT, CDR2 FQNNGV. CDR3 size: 13 residues. Trimming cost V 3 bases and J 3 bases; bases outside gene matches: 2. For the CDR3, the DNA is TGTGCCAGCAGCTTCGGACAGGTCTACGAGCAGTACTTC. It translates to CASSFGQVYEQYF.

For the CDR3, the DNA is TGTGCCAGCAGCTTCAGGGGTCTGAACACTGAAGCTTTCTTT. Its translation: CASSFRGLNTEAFF. The chain has TRBV5-6 and TRBJ1-1, with a tentative D call TRBD1 (6 bases). The germline V and J ends were trimmed by 2 bases and 0 bases, with 8 bases remaining between them. The CDR3 consists of 14 residues. The germline gives CDR1 SGHDT, CDR2 YYEEEE.

The chain combines TRBV6-6 with TRBJ2-5, with D uncertain. The DNA end is more similar to TRBJ2-7, so the J call may be wrong. This CDR3 is built from 12 residues. The germline V gene has CDR1 MNHNY and CDR2 SVGAGI (reference sequence). The CDR3, as DNA: TGTGCCAGCAGTCCAGGCGAGTCCGAGCAGTACTTC. It translates to CASSPGESEQYF.